Here is one TCR beta chain with its context. From germline, CDR1 is SGHTA and CDR2 FQGNSA. The CDR3 is 15 amino acids. V was pared by 5 bases and J by 0 bases, with 11 bases between. The entry originates in a study of blood T cell repertoires in COVID-19. Only in-frame clones appear in the TCRdb table, and some are missing; sequencing was by immunoSEQ multiplex PCR. The profile covers roughly 280,000 clones, with around nine tenths appearing a single time and over 8% taken by the ten largest. The genes are TRBV7-2 and TRBJ2-1; D not certain. Sequenced material: peripheral blood. The TCR sequence derives from a man aged 35-49 years with active or convalescent COVID-19. In DNA form, the CDR3 reads TGTGCCAGCAGCCTCAGGTACAACTCCTACAATGAGCAGTTCTTC. Its protein product is CASSLRYNSYNEQFF. Together with reference TRBV7-2 and TRBJ2-1, the CDR3 gives the full variable domain: GAGVSQSPSNKVTEKGKDVELRCDPISGHTALYWYRQSLGQGLEFLIYFQGNSAPDKSGLPSDRFSAERTGGSVSTLTIQRTQQEDSAVYLCASSLRYNSYNEQFFGPGTRLTVL.